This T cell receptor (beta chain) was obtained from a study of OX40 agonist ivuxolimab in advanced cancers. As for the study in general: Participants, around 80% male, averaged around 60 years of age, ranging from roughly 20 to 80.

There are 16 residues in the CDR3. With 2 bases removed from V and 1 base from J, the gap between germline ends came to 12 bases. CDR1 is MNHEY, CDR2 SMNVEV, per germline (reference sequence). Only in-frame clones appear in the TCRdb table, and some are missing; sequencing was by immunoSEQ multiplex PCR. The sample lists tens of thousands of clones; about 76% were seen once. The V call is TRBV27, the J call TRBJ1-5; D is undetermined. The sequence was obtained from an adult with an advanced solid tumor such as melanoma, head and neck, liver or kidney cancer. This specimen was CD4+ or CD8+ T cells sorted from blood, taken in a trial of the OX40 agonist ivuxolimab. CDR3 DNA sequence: TGTGCCAGCAGTTTACGTCCATGGGAAAGCAATCAGCCCCAGCATTTT. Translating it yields CASSLRPWESNQPQHF.